This T cell receptor beta chain was captured in a study of cytomegalovirus exposure and HLA in healthy donors. Study-level points and caveats: Through in vitro validation, a few CMV-associated chains were shown to be specific for CMV antigens.

The CDR3 runs to 15 residues. Germline loops: CDR1 ENHRY, CDR2 SYGVKD. V trimming: 8 bases; J trimming: 2 bases; junction bases outside the gene matches: 9. Of note for this clone: What it binds is not known.

Sequencing used immunoSEQ multiplex PCR; TCRdb keeps in-frame clones, though not all of them. The sample has 250,000 or so clones; roughly 89% are singletons. The source material was PBMCs. This TCR derives from a man aged 18 to 35 in good health and CMV-seronegative. J is TRBJ2-5 and V is TRBV10-3, with TRBD1 matching 9 bases. CDR3 protein: CAISTGTGLQETQYF. The CDR3, as DNA: TGTGCCATCTCCACCGGGACAGGGTTGCAAGAGACCCAGTACTTC.